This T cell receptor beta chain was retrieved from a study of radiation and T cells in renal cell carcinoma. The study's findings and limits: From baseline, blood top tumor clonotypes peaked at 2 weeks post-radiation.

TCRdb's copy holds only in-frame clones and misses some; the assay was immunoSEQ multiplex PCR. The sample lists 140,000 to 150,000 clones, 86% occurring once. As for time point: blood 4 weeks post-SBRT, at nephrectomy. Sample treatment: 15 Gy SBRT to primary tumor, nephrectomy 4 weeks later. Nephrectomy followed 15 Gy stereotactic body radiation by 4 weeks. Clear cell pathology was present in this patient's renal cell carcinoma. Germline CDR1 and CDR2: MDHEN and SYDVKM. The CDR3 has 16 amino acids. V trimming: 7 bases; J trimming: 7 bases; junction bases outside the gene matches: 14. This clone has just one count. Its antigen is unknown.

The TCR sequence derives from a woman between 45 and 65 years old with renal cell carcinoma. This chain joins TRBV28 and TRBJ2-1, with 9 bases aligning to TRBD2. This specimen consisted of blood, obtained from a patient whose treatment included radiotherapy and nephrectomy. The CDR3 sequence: CASIPAGREGLNEQFF. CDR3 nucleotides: TGTGCCAGCATACCAGCCGGGCGGGAGGGCTTAAATGAGCAGTTCTTC.